Listed below are T cell receptor beta chains from one sample, sequenced in a study of cytomegalovirus exposure and HLA in healthy donors. TCRdb's copy holds only in-frame clones and misses some; the assay was immunoSEQ multiplex PCR. The table records about 160,000 clones, approximately 80% of them present only once. The sequenced material came from PBMCs. The receptors were sampled from a woman aged 45-60 years in good health and CMV-seronegative. The conserved cysteine and the conserved F or W are not part of the CDR3 here.

v_call cdr3_aa
TRBV5-4 ASPTGGQGNEQF
TRBV18 ASSRTGDTQY
TRBV6-1 ASSQGAGNTIY
TRBV7-2 ASSLVGSPDRSQY
TRBV9 ASSEGTGQETQY
TRBV13 ASSQRAGGAMDGYT
TRBV7-9 SSRTSGSVNEQF
TRBV5-8 ASTAARDTYSNQPQH
TRBV11-3 ASSPSPGGNEQF
TRBV7-6 ASSLYLAGAYNEQF
TRBV7-9 ASSGADRYQETQY
TRBV13 ASSLGRGGSNYGYT
TRBV7-2 ASSEHPPGASNSPLH
TRBV4-1 ASSPKSSGAVGETQY
TRBV29-1 SVSAGGPTGELF
TRBV5-6 ASSPRSGGDTQY
TRBV4-3 ASSQDDRGLNYGYT
TRBV9 ASSVAETGGDEQF
TRBV7-2 ASSPDRRVETQY
TRBV5-6 ASSLSVRGGAYEQY
TRBV5-4 ASSMGLAGGPETQY
TRBV6-1 ASSEAATIYEQY
TRBV27 ASSYGQGTYSPLH
TRBV10-3 AISSTGGSTEAF
TRBV28 ASSLGATGKNTEAF
TRBV19 ASKPDRAIWVNEQF
TRBV2 ASSPGQGVYEQY
TRBV7-9 SSSRRGADGDEQY
TRBV28 ASSLAGEGTGELF
TRBV4-1 ASSQEGLEPDTQY
TRBV4-3 ASSQKALAGNTGELF
TRBV4-1 ASSHLARGAIEQF
TRBV19 ASSNSRGLSYEQY
TRBV5-1 ASSYYRAVYEQY
TRBV7-2 ASSQGQGTYNEQF
TRBV7-8 ASSLGGRVQGVREQY
TRBV30 AWSVPPGEGGSHYGYT
TRBV11-1 ASSLARYTGELF
TRBV28 ASSYGASGRYEQY